One sample yielded the 15 T cell receptor beta chains listed below, sequenced in a study of regulatory T cells in long-lasting Graves disease listed by TCRdb under 2021. The time point label here, explained by the study, means: newly diagnosed GD, antithyroid drugs for less than 3 months. RNA was extracted from PBMCs in TRIzol for both TCR sequencing and RNA sequencing. Receptor libraries were prepared by multiplex PCR. Sequenced using an Illumina HiSeq 4000. TCR beta libraries were built with iRepertoire HTBI primers and Arm-PCR amplification of CDR3 regions. The public sequencing data were trimmed at Q25 with fastp and processed into clonotypes with MiXCR by TCRdb, which kept only in-frame beta chains. Entries that share a CDR3 protein sequence are merged under the most common genes and DNA. The sample profile shows 400,000 to 450,000 distinct CDR3 sequences; under 15% of them were found once. The ten largest clones represent around 17% of the sample.

The sample also formed part of further work on T cells in Graves' hyperthyroidism and ophthalmopathy.

Source: peripheral blood mononuclear cells (PBMCs), taken at new diagnosis, from a patient treated with antithyroid drugs. Every receptor here comes from a woman in her twenties or thirties with Graves disease. Donor details come from another sample of the same person, matched by shared clones.

The table lists this clonotype with many counts. V is TRBV29-1 and J is TRBJ1-1; D is ambiguous. V was pared by 4 bases and J by 1 base, with 7 bases between. There are 12 residues in the CDR3. The germline V gene encodes CDR1 SQVTM and CDR2 ANQGSEA. The CDR3 sequence: CSVAWQNTEAFF. For the CDR3, the DNA is TGCAGCGTTGCGTGGCAGAACACTGAAGCTTTCTTT. Combining the CDR3 with reference TRBV29-1 and TRBJ1-1 gives the whole variable domain SAVISQKPSRDICQRGTSLTIQCQVDSQVTMMFWYRQQPGQSLTLIATANQGSEATYESGFVIDKFPISRPNLTFSTLTVSNMSPEDSSIYLCSVAWQNTEAFFGQGTRLTVV.

Remarks on this clonotype: Since a much larger clone is just one base distant, this may be a read error. The chain employs TRBV9 and TRBJ1-2; 8 bases map to TRBD1. Germline-derived CDR1 and CDR2 are SGDLS and YYNGEE. V gave up 1 base and J gave up 9 bases; unmatched junction bases: 5. This CDR3 has 13 amino acids. In nucleotides, the CDR3 is TGTGCCAGCAGCGTATCGGACAGGGATCGCTACACCTTC. This sequence encodes CASSVSDRDRYTF.

This clonotype was seen at least ten times. V and J are TRBV11-2 and TRBJ2-5; possibly TRBD2 for D (6 bases). V was shortened by 2 bases and J by 2 bases, with 18 bases between the two germline ends. This CDR3 has 17 amino acids. The germline V gene encodes CDR1 SGHAT and CDR2 FQNNGV. The CDR3 region is CASSLTGRGGEQETQYF. CDR3 coding DNA: TGTGCCAGCAGCTTAACGGGGCGGGGCGGGGAGCAAGAGACCCAGTACTTC.

The chain employs TRBV6-1 and TRBJ2-7, with 15 bases that match TRBD2. Trimming took 2 bases from V and 2 from J; bases not matched to a gene: 4. The germline gives CDR1 MNHNS, CDR2 SASEGT. The CDR3 extends over 17 amino acids. CDR3 DNA sequence: TGTGCCAGCAGTGAAAGGGGACTAGCGGGAGGCCCCTACGAGCAGTACTTC. The encoded protein is CASSERGLAGGPYEQYF.

This clonotype was counted only a few times. One base away lies a much larger clone, so this may be a sequencing read error. The chain employs TRBV3-1 and TRBJ2-1; 11 bases map to TRBD2. From germline, CDR1 is LGHDT and CDR2 YNNKEL (reference sequence). V gave up 3 bases and J gave up 4 bases; unmatched junction bases: 5. The CDR3 spans 16 residues. CDR3: CASSQALAGAYNEQFF. In DNA form, the CDR3 reads TGTGCCAGCAGCCAGGCACTAGCGGGAGCATACAATGAGCAGTTCTTC.

V usage is TRBV19 and J usage is TRBJ2-3; D possibly corresponds to TRBD1 (5 bases). Germline V gives CDR1 LNHDA, CDR2 SQIVND (reference sequence). CDR3 size: 13 residues. V was clipped by 4 bases and J by 6 bases, with 11 bases between them. DNA for the CDR3: TGTGCCAGTAGTACCCAGGGAACGGATACGCAGTATTTT. Protein: CASSTQGTDTQYF.

Many counts were recorded for this clonotype. The V and J genes are TRBV7-8 and TRBJ1-6, with D possibly TRBD1 on 5 matching bases. V was shortened by 2 bases and J by 9 bases, with 14 bases between the two germline ends. This CDR3 comprises 15 residues. From germline, CDR1 is SGHVS and CDR2 FQNEAQ. The DNA for the CDR3 is TGTGCCAGCAGCTTAATCGGACAAAACTCTTCACCCCTCCACTTT. It yields the protein CASSLIGQNSSPLHF. Based on the CDR3 plus reference TRBV7-8 and TRBJ1-6, the full variable domain is GAGVSQSPRYKVAKRGQDVALRCDPISGHVSLFWYQQALGQGPEFLTYFQNEAQLDKSGLPSDRFFAERPEGSVSTLKIQRTQQEDSAVYLCASSLIGQNSSPLHFGNGTRLTVT.

V is TRBV10-3 and J is TRBJ2-5, with no clear D. V lost 0 bases and J 4 bases, leaving 15 bases between the germline ends. The CDR3 is made up of 16 amino acids. Germline V CDR1 and CDR2: ENHRY, SYGVKD. The DNA of the CDR3 is TGTGCCATCAGTGAGTCGTACAGCCCAAAGGGAGAGACCCAGTACTTC. It codes for CAISESYSPKGETQYF.

This clonotype was seen ten or more times. V and J are TRBV9 and TRBJ2-7, with 14 bases aligning to TRBD2. V was pared by 0 bases and J by 6 bases, with 5 bases of the junction left unmatched. The CDR3 is made up of 16 amino acids. Germline V gene lookup returns CDR1 SGDLS and CDR2 YYNGEE. The CDR3 DNA reads TGTGCCAGCAGCGTAGGACTAGCGGGAGGGCCCTTCGAGCAGTACTTC. This sequence encodes CASSVGLAGGPFEQYF. Complete variable domain (other parts from reference TRBV9 and TRBJ2-7): DSGVTQTPKHLITATGQRVTLRCSPRSGDLSVYWYQQSLDQGLQFLIQYYNGEERAKGNILERFSAQQFPDLHSELNLSSLELGDSALYFCASSVGLAGGPFEQYFGPGTRLTVT.

This sequence joins TRBV19 and TRBJ2-5, with D perhaps being TRBD1 or TRBD2 (5 bases each). Germline-derived CDR1 and CDR2 are LNHDA and SQIVND (reference sequence). Trimming removed 6 bases at V and 2 bases at J, with 22 bases between. The CDR3 runs to 17 residues. CDR3 nucleotides: TGTGCCAGTAGCCCTACCGGGGCAGGTACTTATCAAGAGACCCAGTACTTC. Translating it yields CASSPTGAGTYQETQYF.

This clonotype was seen repeatedly, ten times or more. The V and J genes are TRBV12-5 and TRBJ2-5, with TRBD1 as a possible D gene (6 bases). The CDR3 loop spans 14 amino acids. The V end lost 7 bases, the J end lost 1 base, and 13 bases lay between the germline ends. Looked up from germline, CDR1 is LGHNT and CDR2 is FRNRAP. The CDR3 nucleotides are TGTGCTAGTGCCTCAGGGGACCCCCAAGAGACCCAGTACTTC. Amino acids: CASASGDPQETQYF.

This clonotype was detected ten times or more. The V and J genes are TRBV28 and TRBJ2-3; 13 nucleotides line up with TRBD2. This CDR3 has 17 residues. Trimming cost V 5 bases and J 5 bases; bases outside gene matches: 10. Germline lookup yields CDR1 MDHEN and CDR2 SYDVKM. The CDR3 region has the DNA TGTGCCAGCAGTCTTACTAGCGGGAGGGCCCTCGGAGATACGCAGTATTTT. Translated: CASSLTSGRALGDTQYF.

This clonotype was recorded many times. V and J are TRBV7-8 and TRBJ2-7, with D unresolved. CDR3 length: 13 amino acids. The V end lost 3 bases, the J end lost 2 bases, and 8 bases lay between the germline ends. In germline, CDR1 is SGHVS, CDR2 FQNEAQ. As DNA, the CDR3 is TGTGCCAGCAGCTTTCTAGGACCCTACGAGCAGTACTTC. As protein: CASSFLGPYEQYF.

The V call is TRBV29-1, the J call TRBJ2-7, with D possibly TRBD1 on 5 matching bases. Germline CDR1 reads SQVTM; CDR2 reads ANQGSEA. Trimming removed 5 bases at V and 3 bases at J, with 17 bases between. This CDR3 spans 14 amino acids. CDR3 nucleotide sequence: TGCAGCGTTTTTACTGGACACATGGGCTACGAGCAGTACTTC. It translates to CSVFTGHMGYEQYF.

The V and J genes are TRBV4-1 and TRBJ1-3; D gene ambiguous. This CDR3 has 17 residues. CDR1 MGHRA and CDR2 YSYEKL come from the germline V gene. The V gene lost 1 base and the J gene lost 4 bases, with 17 bases spanning the gap. The CDR3 coding sequence is TGCGCCAGCAGCCAAGTTAGGCAGACCCGTGACGGAAACACCATATATTTT. Encoded protein: CASSQVRQTRDGNTIYF.